What follows are 5 T cell receptor beta chains derived from one specimen sequenced in a study of identical twins. TCRdb used MiXCR to reprocess the 5' RACE reads, holding one entry per CDR3 protein. The repertoire consists of fewer than 650,000 distinct CDR3 sequences, with 9.6% occurring once and the leading ten covering around 3.1%. These sequences were also reported in another study, on yellow fever vaccine responses in identical twins.

Sequenced sample: PBMCs. Receptors were obtained from a woman between 18 and 29 years old in good health.

This clonotype was seen more than once but under ten times. The chain links TRBV20-1 to TRBJ2-1; 13 bases are shared with TRBD2. With V trimmed by 5 bases and J by 8 bases, 6 bases remained unmatched. The CDR3 consists of 14 residues. The germline gives CDR1 DFQATT, CDR2 SNEGSKA (reference sequence). The CDR3 DNA is TGCAGTGCTCACGGGACTAGCGGGGCGGATGAGCAGTTCTTC. Residues: CSAHGTSGADEQFF.

The genes are TRBV6-2 or TRBV6-3 and TRBJ2-1; 9 bases fit TRBD1. The V and J ends lost 6 bases and 8 bases, in that order; junction bases with no gene match: 8. The CDR3 has 14 amino acids. CDR1 is MNHEY and CDR2 is SVGEGT in the germline V gene. The chain's CDR3 is CASRTGTGSDEQFF. The CDR3 DNA reads TGTGCCAGCAGGACCGGGACAGGGAGCGATGAGCAGTTCTTC.

This clonotype came up a few times. In DNA form, the CDR3 reads TGTGCCATCAGTGAGTCTTCCCGATCTGGGGACACTGAAGCTTTCTTT. Translated, it gives CAISESSRSGDTEAFF. The chain combines TRBV10-3 with TRBJ1-1; no reliable D call. Germline CDR1 is ENHRY and CDR2 is SYGVKD. CDR3 length: 16 residues. V was shortened by 0 bases and J by 3 bases, with 14 bases between the two germline ends.

The gene calls are TRBV5-6 and TRBJ1-4; D is possibly TRBD1 (6 bases). The CDR3 has 15 amino acids. Trimming left V 4 bases short and J 7 bases short, with 17 bases between. Germline-derived CDR1 and CDR2 are SGHDT and YYEEEE. In DNA, the CDR3 is TGTGCCAGCAGCGCTGAGGGCAGGGGTGTTGAAAAACTGTTTTTT. This encodes CASSAEGRGVEKLFF.

This clonotype was seen more than once but under ten times. The rearrangement uses TRBV9 and TRBJ2-4; 8 bases are a match to TRBD2. Germline CDR1 and CDR2: SGDLS and YYNGEE. The CDR3 totals 16 residues. V dropped 4 bases and J dropped 3; count of bases not matched to a gene: 9. CDR3 DNA sequence: TGTGCCAGCAGCAACTCGGGGGGGCCGGACAAAAACATTCAGTACTTC. It is translated as CASSNSGGPDKNIQYF.